The 28 T cell receptor beta chains in this list originate from one sample, sequenced in a study of shared clonotypes between healthy human individuals. Using immunoSEQ multiplex PCR, the repertoire was profiled, and TCRdb retains in-frame clones only, with some absent. The data hold about 1 million clones, with more than 65% observed a single time. The sequenced sample was memory CD4+ T cells sorted from blood. Subset here: CD45RA-negative fraction. These TCRs come from a man aged 18 to 30 in good health.

This chain connects TRBV5-1 to TRBJ2-7; 8 bases are shared with TRBD1. CDR1 is SGHRS and CDR2 is YFSETQ in the germline V gene. The CDR3 is 14 residues long. Trimming at V came to 1 base and at J to 5 bases, leaving 5 bases not matched to a gene. CDR3 bases: TGCGCCAGCAGCTTGCCGACAGGGGTTGACGAGCAGTACTTC. It translates to CASSLPTGVDEQYF. The full variable domain, in which reference TRBV5-1 and TRBJ2-7 provide the parts outside the CDR3, is KAGVTQTPRYLIKTRGQQVTLSCSPISGHRSVSWYQQTPGQGLQFLFEYFSETQRNKGNFPGRFSGRQFSNSRSEMNVSTLELGDSALYLCASSLPTGVDEQYFGPGTRLTVT.

The J gene is TRBJ2-7, the V gene TRBV11-2; possible D gene TRBD1, 5 bases. The V and J ends lost 2 bases and 3 bases respectively, with 11 bases between them. Germline V gene data show CDR1 as SGHAT and CDR2 as FQNNGV. The CDR3 extends over 14 amino acids. CDR3 sequence: CASSLRQINYEQYF. CDR3 DNA: TGTGCCAGCAGCTTAAGACAGATTAACTACGAGCAGTACTTC.

J is TRBJ1-1 and V is TRBV11-2; 9 nucleotides align to TRBD1. CDR1 SGHAT and CDR2 FQNNGV come from the germline V gene. CDR3 length equals 16 residues. V was pared by 2 bases and J by 0 bases, with 4 bases of the junction left unmatched. For the CDR3, the DNA is TGTGCCAGCAGCTTAACAGGGGGCCGGATGAACACTGAAGCTTTCTTT. This sequence encodes CASSLTGGRMNTEAFF.

The gene calls are TRBV19 and TRBJ2-5; D may match TRBD1 or TRBD2 (5 bases each). V lost 3 bases and J lost 1, with 12 bases in between. The CDR3 is made up of 15 amino acids. The germline V gene has CDR1 LNHDA and CDR2 SQIVND (reference sequence). CDR3 bases: TGTGCCAGTAGTATCCGCGCAGGGAGCCAAGAGACCCAGTACTTC. Translated, it gives CASSIRAGSQETQYF.

The V call is TRBV5-4, the J call TRBJ1-1; 8 bases line up with TRBD1. CDR3 size: 15 residues. Looked up from germline, CDR1 is SGHNT and CDR2 is YYREEE (reference sequence). The V gene end was trimmed by 4 bases and the J gene end by 0 bases; junction bases not matched to a gene: 5. The CDR3 spells CASSPTGVLNTEAFF. CDR3 nucleotides: TGTGCCAGCAGCCCGACAGGGGTACTGAACACTGAAGCTTTCTTT.

Turning to this clone: Other DNA sequences within the sample encode an identical CDR3. The CDR3 coding sequence is TGCGCCAGCAGCAGGACAGGACTCACAGATACGCAGTATTTT. It yields the protein CASSRTGLTDTQYF. V usage is TRBV5-1 and J usage is TRBJ2-3; 7 bases agree with TRBD1. From germline, CDR1 is SGHRS and CDR2 YFSETQ. J lost 2 bases, V lost 4 bases, and 4 bases had no gene match. CDR3 length equals 14 residues.

J is TRBJ2-2 and V is TRBV6-5; unclear D gene. The CDR3 sequence is 13 residues long. CDR1 is MNHEY and CDR2 is SVGAGI in the germline V gene. V was shortened by 4 bases and J by 6 bases, with 9 bases between the two germline ends. The chain's CDR3 is CASSSPGSGELFF. The CDR3 coding sequence is TGTGCCAGCAGTTCCCCCGGTTCCGGGGAGCTGTTTTTT.

This clone was detected many times. This rearrangement joins TRBV28 to TRBJ1-2; TRBD1 matches at 7 bases. Germline values: CDR1 MDHEN, CDR2 SYDVKM. The V and J ends lost 8 bases and 2 bases, in that order; junction bases with no gene match: 5. The CDR3 sequence is 13 residues long. Written as DNA, the CDR3 is TGTGCCAGCGTCTCGGGACAGAACTATGGCTACACCTTC. Translated: CASVSGQNYGYTF.

This clone has just a few counts. The V and J genes are TRBV7-2 and TRBJ2-2; D ambiguous. CDR1 and CDR2 from the germline V gene are SGHTA and FQGNSA. Trimming shortened V by 5 bases and J by 0 bases, and 4 bases separated the two germline ends. The CDR3 is 13 residues long. The CDR3 DNA reads as TGTGCCAGCAGCCAGACGAACACCGGGGAGCTGTTTTTT. Protein sequence: CASSQTNTGELFF. The entire variable domain, with the rest obtained from reference TRBV7-2 and TRBJ2-2, is as follows: GAGVSQSPSNKVTEKGKDVELRCDPISGHTALYWYRQSLGQGLEFLIYFQGNSAPDKSGLPSDRFSAERTGGSVSTLTIQRTQQEDSAVYLCASSQTNTGELFFGEGSRLTVL.

The chain uses TRBV5-1 and TRBJ2-7, with TRBD2 identical over 11 bases. Germline-derived CDR1 and CDR2 are SGHRS and YFSETQ. CDR3 length: 16 amino acids. Trimming removed 0 bases from V and 2 bases from J; junction bases left unmatched: 4. In nucleotides, the CDR3 is TGCGCCAGCAGCTTGGGAGCTAGCGGGGGGACCTACGAGCAGTACTTC. Amino acid sequence: CASSLGASGGTYEQYF. The full variable domain, completed using reference TRBV5-1 and TRBJ2-7, is KAGVTQTPRYLIKTRGQQVTLSCSPISGHRSVSWYQQTPGQGLQFLFEYFSETQRNKGNFPGRFSGRQFSNSRSEMNVSTLELGDSALYLCASSLGASGGTYEQYFGPGTRLTVT.

The genes are TRBV5-1 and TRBJ2-2; D possibly matches TRBD1 or TRBD2 (6 bases each). This CDR3 spans 16 amino acids. V was clipped by 0 bases and J by 5 bases, with 14 bases between them. Germline CDR1 and CDR2: SGHRS and YFSETQ. The CDR3 reads CASSLAGGPWTGELFF. In DNA, the CDR3 is TGCGCCAGCAGCTTGGCTGGGGGGCCGTGGACCGGGGAGCTGTTTTTT.

V is TRBV10-3 and J is TRBJ2-3, with D unclear. The CDR3 is 13 amino acids. The V and J ends lost 3 bases and 6 bases respectively, with 10 bases between them. Looked up from germline, CDR1 is ENHRY and CDR2 is SYGVKD. In DNA, the CDR3 is TGTGCCATCAGTGACCCGTCGAGGGATACGCAGTATTTT. It yields the protein CAISDPSRDTQYF.

This clone came up once. The chain couples TRBV5-4 to TRBJ2-5, with no clear D. Germline CDR1 and CDR2: SGHNT and YYREEE (reference sequence). CDR3 length: 15 residues. The V and J ends lost 0 bases and 1 base respectively, with 10 bases between them. This chain's CDR3 is CASSLAFGSQETQYF. CDR3 bases: TGTGCCAGCAGCTTGGCCTTCGGCAGCCAAGAGACCCAGTACTTC.

The V and J genes are TRBV6-4 and TRBJ2-5; 12 bases fit TRBD2. The germline V gene has CDR1 MRHNA and CDR2 SNTAGT. The CDR3 covers 18 residues. J lost 2 bases, V lost 10 bases, and 17 bases had no gene match. The DNA for the CDR3 is TGTGCCATTCGGACTAGCGGGATCCTCACCCTCATACAAGAGACCCAGTACTTC. Amino acid sequence: CAIRTSGILTLIQETQYF.

The V and J genes are TRBV30 and TRBJ2-7; 15 bases match TRBD2. Germline assignment: CDR1 GTSNPN and CDR2 SVGIG (reference sequence). The CDR3 runs to 17 residues. V dropped 6 bases and J dropped 4; count of bases not matched to a gene: 13. The CDR3 loop reads CACDRTSGRAGVYEQYF. The CDR3 nucleotides read TGTGCCTGCGACCGGACTAGCGGGAGGGCCGGGGTTTACGAGCAGTACTTC.

Only a few counts were recorded for this clone. V is TRBV6-1 and J is TRBJ2-7; TRBD1 is a possible D gene (6 bases). The germline V and J ends were trimmed by 6 bases and 5 bases, with 20 bases remaining between them. There are 15 residues in the CDR3. Germline-derived CDR1 and CDR2 are MNHNS and SASEGT. CDR3 loop: CASREFQGSKNEQYF. The CDR3, as DNA: TGTGCCAGCAGGGAATTCCAGGGGAGTAAAAACGAGCAGTACTTC.

V gene TRBV6-5 combines with J gene TRBJ1-5, with D unresolved. Trimming stripped 6 bases from V and 4 bases from J, with 10 bases between. Germline CDR1 is MNHEY and CDR2 is SVGAGI. CDR3 size: 13 residues. DNA of the CDR3: TGTGCCAGCAGACTCCTAGCTAATCAGCCCCAGCATTTT. Protein product: CASRLLANQPQHF.

Regarding this clone: This sample also contains other DNA sequences that code for the same CDR3. This chain links TRBV9 with TRBJ2-5; a weak D match, TRBD2 (6 bases). The CDR3 has 16 amino acids. Per germline, CDR1 SGDLS and CDR2 YYNGEE. V lost 0 bases to trimming and J lost 5 bases, with 17 bases between them. CDR3 sequence reads: CASSVGGSGIMETQYF. CDR3 nucleotide sequence: TGTGCCAGCAGCGTAGGAGGTAGCGGTATTATGGAGACCCAGTACTTC.

This clone was observed at least ten times. The rearrangement joins TRBV30 to TRBJ2-7; D ambiguous. Germline CDR1 reads GTSNPN; CDR2 reads SVGIG (reference sequence). The V end was cut by 4 bases, the J end by 3 bases, with 13 bases between. The CDR3 contains 13 residues. The CDR3 DNA reads as TGTGCCTGGAAGACACGGGCCTACTACGAGCAGTACTTC. It encodes CAWKTRAYYEQYF.

This chain links TRBV30 with TRBJ2-5; D is perhaps TRBD1 or TRBD2 (7 bases each). V was shortened by 0 bases and J by 0 bases, with 14 bases between the two germline ends. Germline values: CDR1 GTSNPN, CDR2 SVGIG (reference sequence). The CDR3 covers 16 residues. Here the CDR3 DNA reads TGTGCCTGGAGTGTTGGGAGGGGGCAGTACCAAGAGACCCAGTACTTC. Protein product: CAWSVGRGQYQETQYF.

V is TRBV28 and J is TRBJ2-7; 9 nucleotides match TRBD1. The germline V gene has CDR1 MDHEN and CDR2 SYDVKM. The CDR3 is made up of 15 amino acids. V shed 7 bases, J shed 1 base, and the junction held 8 bases outside the gene matches. CDR3 DNA sequence: TGTGCCAGCACCCTCGGACAGGGGTTATCCTACGAGCAGTACTTC. Translated: CASTLGQGLSYEQYF.

This clone was detected only once. V gene TRBV10-1 combines with J gene TRBJ2-7; 9 nucleotides align to TRBD2. CDR1 and CDR2 (germline): WNHNN, SYGVQD (reference sequence). Losses at the gene ends were 5 bases for V and 4 bases for J; bases not matched to a gene: 9. The CDR3 runs to 15 residues. CDR3 loop: CASSFSSGVPYEQYF. CDR3 nucleotide sequence: TGCGCCAGCAGTTTCTCTAGCGGGGTCCCATACGAGCAGTACTTC.

V and J are TRBV14 and TRBJ2-2; D possibly corresponds to TRBD1 (6 bases). CDR3 length equals 15 residues. Germline assignment: CDR1 SGHDN and CDR2 FVKESK. Trimming stripped 8 bases from V and 0 bases from J, with 13 bases between. CDR3 region: CASFPGGSNTGELFF. The CDR3 DNA reads as TGTGCCAGCTTTCCTGGGGGCTCGAACACCGGGGAGCTGTTTTTT.

Points on this clone: This sample includes further DNA sequences coding for the same CDR3. The rearrangement joins TRBV7-2 to TRBJ2-7; D is possibly TRBD1 or TRBD2 (5 bases each). The CDR3 is 15 amino acids. Trimming took off 3 bases at V and 3 bases at J, with 15 bases between the two ends. Germline-derived CDR1 and CDR2 are SGHTA and FQGNSA. In DNA, the CDR3 is TGTGCCAGCAGCTTGGCCGGGACGACCCTCTACGAGCAGTACTTC. Translated: CASSLAGTTLYEQYF.

The CDR3 here is CASSLTRAGDEQYF. In DNA form, the CDR3 reads TGTGCCAGCAGCCTCACTAGGGCGGGGGACGAGCAGTACTTC. The gene calls are TRBV6-1 and TRBJ2-7, with TRBD2 identical over 7 bases. The CDR3 totals 14 residues. Germline lookup yields CDR1 MNHNS and CDR2 SASEGT. V lost 6 bases to trimming and J lost 5 bases; unmatched junction nucleotides: 10.

The rearrangement joins TRBV7-8 to TRBJ1-1; D is unresolved. Looked up from germline, CDR1 is SGHVS and CDR2 is FQNEAQ. The CDR3 runs to 11 residues. Trimming took 3 bases from V and 11 from J, leaving 10 bases between them. The CDR3 DNA reads as TGTGCCAGCAGCTTCGGAACGGGGGCTTTCTTT. Amino acid sequence: CASSFGTGAFF. The whole variable domain, filled in from reference TRBV7-8 and TRBJ1-1, reads GAGVSQSPRYKVAKRGQDVALRCDPISGHVSLFWYQQALGQGPEFLTYFQNEAQLDKSGLPSDRFFAERPEGSVSTLKIQRTQQEDSAVYLCASSFGTGAFFGQGTRLTVV.

The chain joins TRBV4-3 to TRBJ2-7; D remains ambiguous. Germline V gene sequence: CDR1 LGHNA, CDR2 YSLEER. V lost 1 base to trimming and J lost 2 bases, with 12 bases between them. This CDR3 has 15 amino acids. The CDR3 loop is CASSQVPSATYEQYF. The CDR3 region has the DNA TGCGCCAGCAGCCAAGTACCGTCAGCTACCTACGAGCAGTACTTC.

The rearrangement links TRBV7-2 to TRBJ2-5; unclear D gene. The CDR3 has 13 residues. Trimming took 0 bases from V and 4 from J, leaving 6 bases between them. Germline assignment: CDR1 SGHTA and CDR2 FQGNSA. The CDR3 sequence is CASSLAYLETQYF. The DNA of the CDR3 is TGTGCCAGCAGCTTAGCCTACCTAGAGACCCAGTACTTC.